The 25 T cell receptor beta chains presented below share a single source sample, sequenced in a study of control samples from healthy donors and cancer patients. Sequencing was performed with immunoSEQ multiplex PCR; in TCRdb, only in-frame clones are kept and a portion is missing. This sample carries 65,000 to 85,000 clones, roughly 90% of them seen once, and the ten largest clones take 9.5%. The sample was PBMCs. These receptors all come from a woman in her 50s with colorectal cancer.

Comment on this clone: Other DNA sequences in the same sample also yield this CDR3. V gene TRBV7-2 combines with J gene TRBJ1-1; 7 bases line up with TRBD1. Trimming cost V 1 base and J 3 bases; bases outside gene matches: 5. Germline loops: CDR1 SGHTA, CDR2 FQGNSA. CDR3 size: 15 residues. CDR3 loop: CASSLVPGGDTEAFF. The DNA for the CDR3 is TGTGCCAGCAGCTTAGTTCCAGGGGGGGACACTGAAGCTTTCTTT.

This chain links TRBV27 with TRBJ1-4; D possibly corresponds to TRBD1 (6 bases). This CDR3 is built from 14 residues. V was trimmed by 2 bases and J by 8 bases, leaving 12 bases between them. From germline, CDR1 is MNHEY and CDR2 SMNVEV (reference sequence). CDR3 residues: CASSLRGGLEKLFF. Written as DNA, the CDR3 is TGTGCCAGCAGTTTAAGGGGGGGATTGGAAAAACTGTTTTTT. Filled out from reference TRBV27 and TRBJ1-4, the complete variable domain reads EAQVTQNPRYLITVTGKKLTVTCSQNMNHEYMSWYRQDPGLGLRQIYYSMNVEVTDKGDVPEGYKVSRKEKRNFPLILESPSPNQTSLYFCASSLRGGLEKLFFGSGTQLSVL.

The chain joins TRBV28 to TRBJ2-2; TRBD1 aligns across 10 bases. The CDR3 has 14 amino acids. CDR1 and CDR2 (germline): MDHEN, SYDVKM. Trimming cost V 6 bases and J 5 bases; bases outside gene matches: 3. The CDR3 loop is CASRGGQGTGELFF. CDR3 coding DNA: TGTGCCAGCAGGGGGGGACAGGGGACCGGGGAGCTGTTTTTT. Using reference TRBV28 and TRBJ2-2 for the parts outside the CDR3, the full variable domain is DVKVTQSSRYLVKRTGEKVFLECVQDMDHENMFWYRQDPGLGLRLIYFSYDVKMKEKGDIPEGYSVSREKKERFSLILESASTNQTSMYLCASRGGQGTGELFFGEGSRLTVL.

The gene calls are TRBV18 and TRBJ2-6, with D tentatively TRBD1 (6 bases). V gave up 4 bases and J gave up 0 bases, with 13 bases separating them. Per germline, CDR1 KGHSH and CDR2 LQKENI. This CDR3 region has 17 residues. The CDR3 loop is CASSRQAEYSGANVLTF. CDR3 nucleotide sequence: TGTGCCAGCTCACGACAGGCCGAATACTCTGGGGCCAACGTCCTGACTTTC.

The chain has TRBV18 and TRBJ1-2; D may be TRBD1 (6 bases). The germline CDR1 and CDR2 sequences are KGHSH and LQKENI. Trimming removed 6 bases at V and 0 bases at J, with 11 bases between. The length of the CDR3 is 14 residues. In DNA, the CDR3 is TGTGCCAGCTCCGGGCAGGGGTCTAACTATGGCTACACCTTC. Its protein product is CASSGQGSNYGYTF.

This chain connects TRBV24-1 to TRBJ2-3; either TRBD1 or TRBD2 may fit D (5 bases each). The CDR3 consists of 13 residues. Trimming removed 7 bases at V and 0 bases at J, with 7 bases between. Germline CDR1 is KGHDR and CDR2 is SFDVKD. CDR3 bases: TGTGCCACCAGGGGGACGAGCACAGATACGCAGTATTTT. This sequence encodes CATRGTSTDTQYF.

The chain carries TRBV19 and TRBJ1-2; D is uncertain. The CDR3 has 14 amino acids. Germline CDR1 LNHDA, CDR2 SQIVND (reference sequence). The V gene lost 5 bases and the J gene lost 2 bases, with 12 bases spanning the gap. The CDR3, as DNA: TGTGCCAGTAGTGGGGTAGGGTTAAACTATGGCTACACCTTC. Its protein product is CASSGVGLNYGYTF.

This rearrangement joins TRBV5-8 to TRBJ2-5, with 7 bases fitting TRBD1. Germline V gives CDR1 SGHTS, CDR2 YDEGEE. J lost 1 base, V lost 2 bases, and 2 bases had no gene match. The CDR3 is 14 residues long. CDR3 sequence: CASSFGTAQETQYF. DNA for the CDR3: TGTGCCAGCAGCTTCGGGACAGCCCAAGAGACCCAGTACTTC.

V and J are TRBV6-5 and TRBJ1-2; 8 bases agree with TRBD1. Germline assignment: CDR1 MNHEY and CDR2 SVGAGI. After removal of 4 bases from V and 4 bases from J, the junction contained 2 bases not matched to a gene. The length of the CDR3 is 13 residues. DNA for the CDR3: TGTGCCAGCAGTTTCCAGGGGGCCTATGGCTACACCTTC. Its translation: CASSFQGAYGYTF.

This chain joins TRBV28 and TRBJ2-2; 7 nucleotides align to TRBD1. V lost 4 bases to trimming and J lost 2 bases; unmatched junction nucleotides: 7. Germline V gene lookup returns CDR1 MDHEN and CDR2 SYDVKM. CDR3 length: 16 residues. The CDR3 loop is CASSSMGQQNTGELFF. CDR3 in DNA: TGTGCCAGCAGTTCGATGGGACAGCAAAACACCGGGGAGCTGTTTTTT.

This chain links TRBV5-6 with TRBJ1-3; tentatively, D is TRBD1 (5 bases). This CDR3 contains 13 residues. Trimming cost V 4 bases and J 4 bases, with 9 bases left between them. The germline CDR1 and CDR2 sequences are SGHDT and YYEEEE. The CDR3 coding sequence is TGTGCCAGCAGCCCCGGGGACGGAAACACCATATATTTT. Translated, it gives CASSPGDGNTIYF.

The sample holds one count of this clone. CDR3 sequence (DNA): TGTGCCTCACTAGCGGGTGGAGAGACCCAGTACTTC. The encoded protein is CASLAGGETQYF. V is TRBV30 and J is TRBJ2-5; 9 bases are shared with TRBD2. V gave up 7 bases and J gave up 4 bases; unmatched junction bases: 4. Germline values: CDR1 GTSNPN, CDR2 SVGIG (reference sequence). The CDR3 is 12 amino acids.

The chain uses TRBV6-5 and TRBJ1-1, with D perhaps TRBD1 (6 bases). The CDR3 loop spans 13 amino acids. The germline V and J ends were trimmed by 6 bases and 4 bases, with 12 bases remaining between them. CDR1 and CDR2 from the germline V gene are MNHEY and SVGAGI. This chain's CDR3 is CASRRTAVTEAFF. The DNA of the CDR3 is TGTGCCAGCAGGCGGACAGCTGTCACTGAAGCTTTCTTT.

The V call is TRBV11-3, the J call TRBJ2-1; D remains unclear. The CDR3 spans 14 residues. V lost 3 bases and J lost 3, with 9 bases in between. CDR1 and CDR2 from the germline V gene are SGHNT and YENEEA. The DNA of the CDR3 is TGTGCCAGCAGCTTTAATAAGGGCTACAATGAGCAGTTCTTC. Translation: CASSFNKGYNEQFF.

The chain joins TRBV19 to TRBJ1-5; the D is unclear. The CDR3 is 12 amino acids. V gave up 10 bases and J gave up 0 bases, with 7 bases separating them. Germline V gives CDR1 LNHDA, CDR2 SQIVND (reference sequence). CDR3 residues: CATTTSNQPQHF. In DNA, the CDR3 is TGTGCCACCACCACTAGCAATCAGCCCCAGCATTTT.

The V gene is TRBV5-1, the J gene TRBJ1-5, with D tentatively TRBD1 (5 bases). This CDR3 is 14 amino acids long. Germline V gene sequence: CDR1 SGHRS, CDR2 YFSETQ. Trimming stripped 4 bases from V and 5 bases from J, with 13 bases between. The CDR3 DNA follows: TGCGCCAGCAGCCCTGGTCCGGGGGATCAGCCCCAGCATTTT. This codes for CASSPGPGDQPQHF.

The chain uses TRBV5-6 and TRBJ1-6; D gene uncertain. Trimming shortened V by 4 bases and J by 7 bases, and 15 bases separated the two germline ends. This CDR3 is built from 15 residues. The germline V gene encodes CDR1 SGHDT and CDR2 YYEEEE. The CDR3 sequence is CASSPRESGNSPLHF. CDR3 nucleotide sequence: TGTGCCAGCAGCCCAAGGGAGTCGGGGAATTCACCCCTCCACTTT.

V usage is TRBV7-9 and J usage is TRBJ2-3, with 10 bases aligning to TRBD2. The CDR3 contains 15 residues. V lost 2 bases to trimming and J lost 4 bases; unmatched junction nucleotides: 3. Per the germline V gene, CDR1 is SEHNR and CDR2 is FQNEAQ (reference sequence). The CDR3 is CASSLLAGVPDTQYF. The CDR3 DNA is TGTGCCAGCAGCTTACTAGCGGGGGTGCCAGATACGCAGTATTTT.

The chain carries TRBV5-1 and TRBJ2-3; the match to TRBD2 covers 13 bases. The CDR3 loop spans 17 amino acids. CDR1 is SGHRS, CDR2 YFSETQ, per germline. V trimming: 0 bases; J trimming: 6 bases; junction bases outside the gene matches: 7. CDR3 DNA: TGCGCCAGCAGCTTGGGACTAGCGGGGGGCGGAAAGGATACGCAGTATTTT. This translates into CASSLGLAGGGKDTQYF. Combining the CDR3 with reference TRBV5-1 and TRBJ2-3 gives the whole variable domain KAGVTQTPRYLIKTRGQQVTLSCSPISGHRSVSWYQQTPGQGLQFLFEYFSETQRNKGNFPGRFSGRQFSNSRSEMNVSTLELGDSALYLCASSLGLAGGGKDTQYFGPGTRLTVL.

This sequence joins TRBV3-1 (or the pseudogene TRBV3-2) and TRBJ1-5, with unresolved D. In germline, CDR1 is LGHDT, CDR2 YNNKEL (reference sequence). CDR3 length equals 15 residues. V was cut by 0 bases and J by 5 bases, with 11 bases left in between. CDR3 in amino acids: CASSQDPGRDQPQHF. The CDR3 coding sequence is TGTGCCAGCAGCCAAGATCCCGGCAGAGATCAGCCCCAGCATTTT.

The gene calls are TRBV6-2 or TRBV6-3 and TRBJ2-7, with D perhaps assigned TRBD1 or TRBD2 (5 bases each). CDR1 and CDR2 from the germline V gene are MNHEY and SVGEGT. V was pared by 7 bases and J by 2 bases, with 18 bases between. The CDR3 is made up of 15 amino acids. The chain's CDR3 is CASTPGWGSTYEQYV. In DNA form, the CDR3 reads TGTGCCAGCACCCCCGGGTGGGGGTCCACCTACGAGCAGTACGTC.

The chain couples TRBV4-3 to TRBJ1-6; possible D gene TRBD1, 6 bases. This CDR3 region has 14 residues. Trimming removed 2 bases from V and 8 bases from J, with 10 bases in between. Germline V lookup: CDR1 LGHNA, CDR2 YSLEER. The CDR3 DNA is TGCGCCAGCAGCCAATCCCCAGGGGATTCACCCCTCCACTTT. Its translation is CASSQSPGDSPLHF.

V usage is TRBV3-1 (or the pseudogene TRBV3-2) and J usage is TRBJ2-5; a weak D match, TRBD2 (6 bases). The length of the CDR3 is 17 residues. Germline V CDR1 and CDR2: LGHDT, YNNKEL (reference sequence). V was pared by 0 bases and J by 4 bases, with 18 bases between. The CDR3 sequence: CASSQERVAAPLETQYF. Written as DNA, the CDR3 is TGTGCCAGCAGCCAAGAGAGGGTAGCGGCCCCCTTAGAGACCCAGTACTTC.

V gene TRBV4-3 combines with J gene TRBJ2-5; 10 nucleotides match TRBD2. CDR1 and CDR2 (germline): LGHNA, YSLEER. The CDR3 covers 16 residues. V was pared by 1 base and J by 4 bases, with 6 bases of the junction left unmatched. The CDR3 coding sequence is TGCGCCAGCAGCCAAGTAGAAGCGGGGGGGCTAGAGACCCAGTACTTC. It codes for CASSQVEAGGLETQYF.

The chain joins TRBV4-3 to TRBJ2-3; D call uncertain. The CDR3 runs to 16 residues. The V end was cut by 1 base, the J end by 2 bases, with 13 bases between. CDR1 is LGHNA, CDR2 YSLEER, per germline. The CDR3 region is CASSQGSVDPTDTQYF. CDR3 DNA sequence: TGCGCCAGCAGCCAAGGTTCAGTGGACCCCACAGATACGCAGTATTTT.